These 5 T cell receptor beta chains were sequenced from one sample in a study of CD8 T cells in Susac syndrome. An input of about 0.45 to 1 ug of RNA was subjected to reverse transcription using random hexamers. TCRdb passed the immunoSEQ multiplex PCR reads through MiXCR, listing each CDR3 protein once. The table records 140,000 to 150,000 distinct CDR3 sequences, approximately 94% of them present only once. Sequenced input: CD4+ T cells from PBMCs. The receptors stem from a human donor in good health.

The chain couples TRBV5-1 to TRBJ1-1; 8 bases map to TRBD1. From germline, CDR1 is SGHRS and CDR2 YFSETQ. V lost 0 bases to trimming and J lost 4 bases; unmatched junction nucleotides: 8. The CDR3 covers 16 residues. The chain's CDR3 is CASSLGPQGVSTEAFF. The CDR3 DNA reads TGCGCCAGCAGCTTGGGCCCACAGGGGGTTAGCACTGAAGCTTTCTTT.

Here the CDR3 reads CASSRETGGDEQYF. The CDR3 DNA follows: TGTGCCAGCTCACGGGAAACAGGGGGCGACGAGCAGTACTTC. V usage is TRBV18 and J usage is TRBJ2-7; 9 bases are a match to TRBD1. This CDR3 is 14 amino acids long. Germline V gene data show CDR1 as KGHSH and CDR2 as LQKENI. After removal of 4 bases from V and 5 bases from J, the junction contained 6 bases not matched to a gene.

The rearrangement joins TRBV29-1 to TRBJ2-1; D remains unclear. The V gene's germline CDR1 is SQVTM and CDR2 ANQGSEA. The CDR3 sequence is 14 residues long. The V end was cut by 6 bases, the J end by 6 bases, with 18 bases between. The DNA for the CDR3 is TGCAGCGTAACGTCTGATAACTACCCCAATGAGCAGTTCTTC. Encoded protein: CSVTSDNYPNEQFF.

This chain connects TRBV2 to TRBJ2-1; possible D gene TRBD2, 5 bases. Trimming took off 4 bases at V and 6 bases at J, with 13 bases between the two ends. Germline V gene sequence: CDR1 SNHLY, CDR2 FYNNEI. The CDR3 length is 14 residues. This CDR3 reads CASSAEDFSNEQFF. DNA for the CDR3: TGTGCCAGCAGTGCGGAGGACTTCTCCAATGAGCAGTTCTTC.

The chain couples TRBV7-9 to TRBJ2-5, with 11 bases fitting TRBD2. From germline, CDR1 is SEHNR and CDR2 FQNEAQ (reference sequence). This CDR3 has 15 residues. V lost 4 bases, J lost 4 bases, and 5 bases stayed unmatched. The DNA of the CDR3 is TGTGCCAGCAGCTCGTCTAGCGGGAGGTCAGAGACCCAGTACTTC. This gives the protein CASSSSSGRSETQYF.